This is a list of T cell receptor beta chains from one sample in a study of cytomegalovirus exposure and HLA in healthy donors. TCRdb keeps only in-frame clones here, not all; method: immunoSEQ multiplex PCR. This table has around 87,000 clones, about 84% appearing once. Sequenced sample: PBMCs. The receptors here all came from a girl aged 2 to 10 in good health and CMV-seropositive. The CDR3 runs from the conserved cysteine through the conserved F or W. A D gene is named only where the DNA matches it firmly. Size tells how often a clone was seen (once, few, many) or the class of an expanded clone, and some rows leave it out.

few,TRBJ2-1,NA,TRBV29-1,TGCAGCGTTCATCAGCCTAGCGTCAATGAGCAGTTCTTC,CSVHQPSVNEQFF
NA,TRBJ2-4,TRBD2,TRBV27,TGTGCCAGCAGTTTAGATTTTAGCGGGAACATTCAGTACTTC,CASSLDFSGNIQYF
few,TRBJ1-5,NA,TRBV27,TGTGCCAGCAGCGGAGATAGCAATCAGCCCCAGCATTTT,CASSGDSNQPQHF
NA,TRBJ2-7,NA,TRBV7-9,TGTGCCAGCAGCTTAGATGGCAGTAACTACGAGCAGTACTTC,CASSLDGSNYEQYF
NA,TRBJ2-1,NA,TRBV29-1,TGCAGCGTCATAGAGGAGGACCTCTACAATGAGCAGTTCTTC,CSVIEEDLYNEQFF
NA,TRBJ1-1,TRBD1,TRBV19,TGTGCCAGTAGTACAACAGGGGTCACTGAAGCTTTCTTT,CASSTTGVTEAFF
once,TRBJ1-2,NA,TRBV7-8,TGTGCCAGCAGCTTAGGCTCGGGGGGTGGCTACACCTTC,CASSLGSGGGYTF
NA,TRBJ1-4,NA,TRBV5-5,TGTGCCAGCAGCTTATCTCAGGAAGCAACTAATGAAAAACTGTTTTTT,CASSLSQEATNEKLFF
once,TRBJ2-4,TRBD2,TRBV4-2,TGTGCCAGCAGCCAAGATCAACTAGCGGGCCGAGAAAACATTCAGTACTTC,CASSQDQLAGRENIQYF
NA,TRBJ1-1,NA,TRBV6-6,TGTGCCAGCAGTTTGGAGGGGAGAACTTTCTTT,CASSLEGRTFF
NA,TRBJ1-5,NA,TRBV28,TGTGCCAGTCACAGCAGCACAAATCAGCCCCAGCATTTT,CASHSSTNQPQHF
NA,TRBJ1-2,TRBD1,TRBV6-6,TGTGCCAGCAGTTACCCGATGACAGGGAACTATGGCTACACCTTC,CASSYPMTGNYGYTF
NA,TRBJ2-1,TRBD1,TRBV5-6,TGTGCCAGCAATCCGGACAGGGACAATGAGCAGTTCTTC,CASNPDRDNEQFF
NA,TRBJ1-2,NA,TRBV6-5,TGTGCCAGCAGTACCTCCACTGACTGGTTTACCTACACCTTC,CASSTSTDWFTYTF
NA,TRBJ2-2,NA,TRBV28,TGTGCCAGCAGTTTAATAGGGACAATCGCCGGGGAGCTGTTTTTT,CASSLIGTIAGELFF
once,TRBJ2-1,TRBD2,TRBV27,TGTGCCAGCAGTTTCACTCCCCGGCTAGCGGGGCATAATGAGCAGTTCTTC,CASSFTPRLAGHNEQFF
NA,TRBJ1-1,NA,TRBV30,TGTGCCTGGAGTGCGGGAGGGATGGGGTGGGTTGGGGCGAACACTGAAGCTTTCTTT,CAWSAGGMGWVGANTEAFF
NA,TRBJ2-5,NA,TRBV4-2,TGTGCCACAGTACCACAGGGAGAGACCCAGTACTTC,CATVPQGETQYF
NA,TRBJ2-6,NA,TRBV6-6,TGTGCCACCATCACTGGGGCCAACGTCCTGACTTTC,CATITGANVLTF
NA,TRBJ1-2,TRBD1,TRBV5-6,TGTGCCAGCAGCTCCGGGACAGGGTATTACTATGGCTACACCTTC,CASSSGTGYYYGYTF
NA,TRBJ2-7,TRBD2,TRBV2,TGTGCCAGCACCCGGACGGGAGGGCCTGTATGGGAGCAGTACTTC,CASTRTGGPVWEQYF
NA,TRBJ2-7,NA,TRBV28,TGTGCCAGCAGTTCCGGGGTGTACGAGCAGTACTTC,CASSSGVYEQYF
few,TRBJ1-5,TRBD1,TRBV5-1,TGCGCCAGCAGCGCCGGGACAGGGGATCAGCCCCAGCATTTT,CASSAGTGDQPQHF
NA,TRBJ2-7,TRBD1,TRBV7-8,TGTGCCAGCAGCGACCCTGGGACAGCCGGCTCCTACGAGCAGTACTTC,CASSDPGTAGSYEQYF
NA,TRBJ2-1,TRBD1,TRBV27,TGTGCCAGCAGCCTTAGACAGGGAGAGCAGTTCTTC,CASSLRQGEQFF
NA,TRBJ2-7,NA,TRBV6-6,TGTGCCAGCAGTCCTGGAGGGGACAGTCCCTACGAGCAGTACTTC,CASSPGGDSPYEQYF
NA,TRBJ2-5,TRBD2,TRBV6-4,TGTGCCAGTGATGCCGGGACTAGCGGGCAAGAGACCCAGTACTTC,CASDAGTSGQETQYF
few,TRBJ2-1,NA,TRBV20-1,TGCAGTGTTAGGCCCCTCCGGGAGCAGTTCTTC,CSVRPLREQFF
NA,TRBJ2-7,TRBD1,TRBV23-1,TGCGCCGGGACTTTGGGACAGGCGAATACGGAGCAGTACTTC,CAGTLGQANTEQYF
NA,TRBJ1-1,NA,TRBV6-1,TGTGCCAGCAGTGCTCGGGAGAACACTGAAGCTTTCTTT,CASSARENTEAFF
NA,TRBJ2-7,TRBD2,TRBV4-1,TGCGCCAGCAGCCATGGCGTCCTAGCGGGAGGGGTCCACGAGCAGTACTTC,CASSHGVLAGGVHEQYF
NA,TRBJ2-7,TRBD2,TRBV11-3,TGTGCCAGCAGCTTGGCAGGGAGGGCCTCCTACGAGCAGTACTTC,CASSLAGRASYEQYF
NA,TRBJ1-2,TRBD1,TRBV4-1,TGCGCCAGCAGCCAAAGGTTCTGGGGGGGACAGGGGATAGGTGGCTACACCTTC,CASSQRFWGGQGIGGYTF
NA,TRBJ2-7,TRBD2,TRBV2,TGTGCCAGCAGTGATTCGCGGGGGGCCTACGAGCAGTACTTC,CASSDSRGAYEQYF
NA,TRBJ2-7,NA,TRBV6-5,TGTGCCAGCAGCCCTACCGACCGGGTTTCTCTCGAGCAGTACTTC,CASSPTDRVSLEQYF
NA,TRBJ2-1,NA,TRBV28,TGTTCCGGATCGGGGGATCAATACAATGAGCAGTTCTTC,CSGSGDQYNEQFF
few,TRBJ2-1,TRBD2,TRBV6-1,TGTGCCAGCAGTGACCCAGGCGGGGGCAATGAGCAGTTCTTC,CASSDPGGGNEQFF
NA,TRBJ2-7,TRBD2,TRBV30,TGTGCCTGGGCCCAGCGGGAGATAACCCTCGAGCAGTACTTC,CAWAQREITLEQYF
few,TRBJ2-1,NA,TRBV9,TGTGCCAGCAGCGTAGACGGGGGTAGCTCCTACAATGAGCAGTTCTTC,CASSVDGGSSYNEQFF
NA,TRBJ1-1,NA,TRBV7-6,TGTGCCAGCAGCCCAGGGGCTGAAGCTTTCTTT,CASSPGAEAFF
NA,TRBJ1-1,NA,TRBV9,TGTGCCAGCAGCCTTCTCCCCAGGGACACTGAAGCTTTCTTT,CASSLLPRDTEAFF
NA,TRBJ2-7,NA,TRBV7-2,TGTGCCAGCAGCTTAGATCGGTCGGGAGCTTCCGAGCAGTACTTC,CASSLDRSGASEQYF